This is a list of T cell receptor beta chains from one sample in a study of T cell changes during pregnancy in multiple sclerosis. Only in-frame clones appear in the TCRdb table, and some are missing; sequencing was by immunoSEQ multiplex PCR. In the table there are tens of thousands of clones, under 95% of which are singletons. Sequenced material: peripheral blood, taken in the second trimester of pregnancy. These TCRs come from a female donor in good health, enrolled as a control in a pregnancy study. Both conserved end residues are trimmed from each CDR3. Fields, in order: J gene, V gene, CDR3 protein.

J gene: TRBJ1-4
V gene: TRBV9
CDR3 protein: ASSVAPRGEKLF

J gene: TRBJ1-5
V gene: TRBV19
CDR3 protein: ASSIQGMGQPQH

J gene: TRBJ1-1
V gene: TRBV4-2
CDR3 protein: ASSQDRNTEAF

J gene: TRBJ2-5
V gene: TRBV7-6
CDR3 protein: ASSSDRGTQY

J gene: TRBJ2-4
V gene: TRBV5-1
CDR3 protein: ASSLAGSKGNIQY

J gene: TRBJ1-2
V gene: TRBV7-6
CDR3 protein: ASSSDRDYGYT

J gene: TRBJ1-2
V gene: TRBV7-2
CDR3 protein: ASSLGGQGARGYT

J gene: TRBJ2-7
V gene: TRBV6-6
CDR3 protein: ASSQTSLDEQY

J gene: TRBJ2-2
V gene: TRBV19
CDR3 protein: ASTPAGVVELF

J gene: TRBJ2-5
V gene: TRBV9
CDR3 protein: ASSVGGREGETQY

J gene: TRBJ2-2
V gene: TRBV4-1
CDR3 protein: ASSQEVSTGELF

J gene: TRBJ1-4
V gene: TRBV27
CDR3 protein: ASSLNLGPNEKLF

J gene: TRBJ2-4
V gene: TRBV6-5
CDR3 protein: ASSYSLTSGKAIQY

J gene: TRBJ2-5
V gene: TRBV2
CDR3 protein: ASSRGETQY

J gene: TRBJ2-1
V gene: TRBV4-3
CDR3 protein: ASSQDLQGGYNEQF

J gene: TRBJ2-7
V gene: TRBV5-1
CDR3 protein: ASSYGTAEQY

J gene: TRBJ2-7
V gene: TRBV6-6
CDR3 protein: ASSYGTGGNEQY

J gene: TRBJ2-3
V gene: TRBV28
CDR3 protein: ASSLWREVGTDTQY

J gene: TRBJ1-3
V gene: TRBV30
CDR3 protein: AWSVLGTTGNTIY

J gene: TRBJ1-4
V gene: TRBV19
CDR3 protein: ASSIPGPTNEKLF

J gene: TRBJ2-1
V gene: TRBV27
CDR3 protein: ASSLRQGLTYNEQF

J gene: TRBJ2-1
V gene: TRBV18
CDR3 protein: ASSQAGSYNEQF

J gene: TRBJ1-2
V gene: TRBV19
CDR3 protein: ASSTGTGQGYT

J gene: TRBJ1-1
V gene: TRBV28
CDR3 protein: AIGSRQSATEAF

J gene: TRBJ2-7
V gene: TRBV7-8
CDR3 protein: ASSLGRGDRVYEQY

J gene: TRBJ2-2
V gene: TRBV28
CDR3 protein: ASRTQGAIGELF

J gene: TRBJ2-2
V gene: TRBV19
CDR3 protein: ASTRGDRAGELF

J gene: TRBJ2-1
V gene: TRBV7-9
CDR3 protein: ASSLGGLDYNEQF

J gene: TRBJ1-3
V gene: TRBV4-2
CDR3 protein: ASSQLQTGMGNTIY

J gene: TRBJ2-5
V gene: TRBV5-1
CDR3 protein: ASSLYRESKTQY

J gene: TRBJ2-7
V gene: TRBV2
CDR3 protein: ASSSSGGRSYEQY

J gene: TRBJ2-2
V gene: TRBV21-1
CDR3 protein: ASRADRGPGELF

J gene: TRBJ1-3
V gene: TRBV19
CDR3 protein: ATQAVGGNTIY

J gene: TRBJ2-5
V gene: TRBV9
CDR3 protein: ASSVGTSGRGSAETQY

J gene: TRBJ1-3
V gene: TRBV14
CDR3 protein: ASSPLGPSSGNTIY

J gene: TRBJ2-1
V gene: TRBV9
CDR3 protein: ASSVPTGSAEEQF

J gene: TRBJ2-1
V gene: TRBV7-9
CDR3 protein: ASSPAGTIIYNEQF

J gene: TRBJ1-1
V gene: TRBV7-9
CDR3 protein: ASSLYGEDTEAF

J gene: TRBJ2-5
V gene: TRBV5-1
CDR3 protein: ASSGGDFSYQETQY

J gene: TRBJ1-2
V gene: TRBV30
CDR3 protein: ACVRQGANYGYT

J gene: TRBJ2-1
V gene: TRBV4-1
CDR3 protein: ASSQLAGGANEQF